The entry below describes one T cell receptor (beta chain). A roughly 10 ml volume of fresh peripheral blood provided the PBMCs. The sample is drawn from a study of T cells in Graves' hyperthyroidism and ophthalmopathy. This CDR3 region has 13 residues. Germline lookup yields CDR1 KGHDR and CDR2 SFDVKD. Deletions cut 3 bases from V and 0 bases from J, with 5 bases between. Amplified regions were TCR beta CDR3 sequences from RNA transcripts. The HTBI primer set served for first-round RT-PCR of the TCR CDR3. TCRdb re-derived calls from the multiplex PCR reads in MiXCR, one entry per CDR3 protein. The sample lists about 510,000 distinct CDR3 sequences, 14% occurring once.

This chain uses TRBV24-1 with TRBJ2-7; unclear D gene. This sequence was found in a woman between 40 and 55 years old with Graves' hyperthyroidism. What was sequenced was blood. CDR3 region: CATSDSYSYEQYF. As DNA, the CDR3 is TGTGCCACCAGTGATAGTTACTCCTACGAGCAGTACTTC.